The next 17 T cell receptor beta chains were all read from a single sample in a study of radiation and T cells in renal cell carcinoma. Time point in this sample: blood 2 weeks post-SBRT. Documented treatment: 15 Gy SBRT to primary tumor, nephrectomy 4 weeks later. Only in-frame clones appear in the TCRdb table, and some are missing; sequencing was by immunoSEQ multiplex PCR. The data hold some 120,000 clones, with around 82% observed a single time. The sequences come from blood, collected from a patient whose treatment included radiotherapy and nephrectomy. The receptors derive from a man between 50 and 59 years old with renal cell carcinoma.

The chain carries TRBV5-1 and TRBJ2-2; 8 bases line up with TRBD2. The ends lost 4 bases at V and 1 base at J; junction bases unmatched: 3. This CDR3 has 15 residues. Germline V lookup: CDR1 SGHRS, CDR2 YFSETQ. CDR3 amino acids: CASSPGGGNTGELFF. The CDR3 nucleotides read TGCGCCAGCAGCCCGGGAGGGGGGAACACCGGGGAGCTGTTTTTT.

V gene TRBV5-1 combines with J gene TRBJ2-7; perhaps TRBD1 as D (7 bases). In germline, CDR1 is SGHRS, CDR2 YFSETQ. The ends were cut back, 4 bases at V and 1 base at J, with 12 bases in the middle. The CDR3 runs to 14 residues. The CDR3 protein is CASSPQGTSYEQYF. For the CDR3, the DNA is TGCGCCAGCAGCCCACAGGGGACTTCCTACGAGCAGTACTTC.

The V and J genes are TRBV10-3 and TRBJ2-5; TRBD1 aligns across 10 bases. J was trimmed by 4 bases and V by 3 bases; bases with no gene match: 5. Germline CDR1 and CDR2: ENHRY and SYGVKD. This CDR3 is 15 amino acids long. The CDR3 nucleotides read TGTGCCATCAGTGAACGGACAGGGGGTTTAGAGACCCAGTACTTC. This encodes CAISERTGGLETQYF.

V usage is TRBV10-3 and J usage is TRBJ2-3; D not resolved. Germline values: CDR1 ENHRY, CDR2 SYGVKD. The CDR3 length is 13 residues. V was pared by 5 bases and J by 6 bases, with 12 bases between. The CDR3 nucleotides read TGTGCCATCAGTAAGACTCCTACGGATACGCAGTATTTT. Its protein is CAISKTPTDTQYF.

V and J are TRBV5-1 and TRBJ2-5; 10 bases map to TRBD2. The germline V gene has CDR1 SGHRS and CDR2 YFSETQ. CDR3 size: 17 residues. With 0 bases clipped from V and 0 bases from J, the junction kept 5 bases outside the gene matches. CDR3 region: CASSLGLAGTNQETQYF. The CDR3 DNA sequence: TGCGCCAGCAGCTTGGGACTAGCGGGCACAAACCAAGAGACCCAGTACTTC.

V usage is TRBV2 and J usage is TRBJ2-7; D gene ambiguous. Germline values: CDR1 SNHLY, CDR2 FYNNEI. Trimming shortened V by 5 bases and J by 2 bases, and 16 bases separated the two germline ends. The CDR3 has 15 amino acids. DNA of the CDR3: TGTGCCAGCAGTCTAGGTTTGGAACCCACCTACGAGCAGTACTTC. Encoded protein: CASSLGLEPTYEQYF.

The chain uses TRBV20-1 and TRBJ2-7; tentatively, D is TRBD2 (6 bases). Germline values: CDR1 DFQATT, CDR2 SNEGSKA (reference sequence). The V gene lost 7 bases and the J gene lost 3 bases, with 10 bases spanning the gap. The CDR3 runs 11 residues. CDR3 loop: CSVAEGYEQYF. In DNA, the CDR3 is TGCAGTGTAGCGGAGGGCTACGAGCAGTACTTC.

This chain links TRBV7-2 with TRBJ2-3, with D possibly matching TRBD2 (6 bases). The V and J ends lost 1 base and 5 bases respectively, with 10 bases between them. The CDR3 length is 14 residues. CDR1 and CDR2 from the germline V gene are SGHTA and FQGNSA. DNA for the CDR3: TGTGCCAGCAGCTTAGGGGGGGATCGAGATACGCAGTATTTT. This sequence encodes CASSLGGDRDTQYF. Using reference TRBV7-2 and TRBJ2-3 for the parts outside the CDR3, the full variable domain is GAGVSQSPSNKVTEKGKDVELRCDPISGHTALYWYRQSLGQGLEFLIYFQGNSAPDKSGLPSDRFSAERTGGSVSTLTIQRTQQEDSAVYLCASSLGGDRDTQYFGPGTRLTVL.

The J gene is TRBJ2-1, the V gene TRBV7-2; D unclear. CDR3 length: 14 residues. The V gene lost 0 bases and the J gene lost 8 bases, with 11 bases spanning the gap. Germline V gene data show CDR1 as SGHTA and CDR2 as FQGNSA. The CDR3, as DNA: TGTGCCAGCAGCTTAGCGGCCGCAACGGATGAGCAGTTCTTC. This codes for CASSLAAATDEQFF.

This clone was seen a few times. J is TRBJ1-1 and V is TRBV5-4; D is undetermined. V was shortened by 7 bases and J by 3 bases, with 13 bases between the two germline ends. Germline V CDR1 and CDR2: SGHNT, YYREEE (reference sequence). CDR3 length equals 13 residues. The CDR3 nucleotides are TGTGCCAGCGGAGCGACATGGGACACTGAAGCTTTCTTT. Protein product: CASGATWDTEAFF.

This clone showed up just once. The chain recombines TRBV7-2 with TRBJ2-3; D is uncertain. This CDR3 comprises 12 residues. Trimming took 1 base from V and 5 from J, leaving 4 bases between them. Germline V gene sequence: CDR1 SGHTA, CDR2 FQGNSA. Here the CDR3 DNA reads TGTGCCAGCAGCTTAGATGTAGATACGCAGTATTTT. Its translation is CASSLDVDTQYF.

The gene calls are TRBV5-1 and TRBJ1-4, with D unresolved. Trimming shortened V by 4 bases and J by 8 bases, and 18 bases separated the two germline ends. The CDR3 is made up of 15 amino acids. Germline V CDR1 and CDR2: SGHRS, YFSETQ. The CDR3 nucleotides read TGCGCCAGCAGCACCGGACCCCAACGAGGGGAAAAACTGTTTTTT. Protein: CASSTGPQRGEKLFF.

The chain combines TRBV7-9 with TRBJ2-3; 7 bases map to TRBD2. The CDR3 sequence is 18 residues long. The germline V gene has CDR1 SEHNR and CDR2 FQNEAQ (reference sequence). J was trimmed by 0 bases and V by 4 bases; bases with no gene match: 13. The chain's CDR3 is CASSWRRLFSGSTDTQYF. The CDR3 bases are TGTGCCAGCAGCTGGAGGCGACTCTTTAGCGGGAGCACAGATACGCAGTATTTT.

The rearrangement joins TRBV5-1 to TRBJ2-1; 7 bases match TRBD1. The CDR3 totals 15 residues. Losses at the gene ends were 5 bases for V and 8 bases for J; bases not matched to a gene: 13. Germline CDR1 reads SGHRS; CDR2 reads YFSETQ. CDR3: CASRKGAPGMDEQFF. The CDR3 nucleotides are TGCGCCAGCAGGAAGGGGGCGCCGGGGATGGATGAGCAGTTCTTC.

This chain connects TRBV19 to TRBJ1-3; D possibly corresponds to TRBD1 (5 bases). The CDR3 is 18 residues long. Germline assignment: CDR1 LNHDA and CDR2 SQIVND (reference sequence). V was shortened by 3 bases and J by 2 bases, with 20 bases between the two germline ends. CDR3 region: CASSIWDGAMNPGNTIYF. As DNA, the CDR3 is TGTGCCAGTAGTATCTGGGACGGCGCAATGAACCCTGGAAACACCATATATTTT.

The V and J genes are TRBV11-1 and TRBJ1-2, with 7 bases aligning to TRBD1. Germline loops: CDR1 SGHAT, CDR2 FQDESV (reference sequence). This CDR3 spans 14 amino acids. The V and J ends lost 5 bases and 3 bases, in that order; junction bases with no gene match: 6. In nucleotides, the CDR3 is TGTGCCAGCAGCCCCAGGGGGGCTTACTATGGCTACACCTTC. Protein product: CASSPRGAYYGYTF.

The chain employs TRBV15 and TRBJ2-3; D is unclear. Germline CDR1 LNHNV, CDR2 YYDKDF (reference sequence). Trimming left V 5 bases short and J 0 bases short, with 12 bases between. The CDR3 is made up of 15 amino acids. CDR3 nucleotide sequence: TGTGCCACCAGCGAGTACCCGCCTAGCACAGATACGCAGTATTTT. Protein product: CATSEYPPSTDTQYF.